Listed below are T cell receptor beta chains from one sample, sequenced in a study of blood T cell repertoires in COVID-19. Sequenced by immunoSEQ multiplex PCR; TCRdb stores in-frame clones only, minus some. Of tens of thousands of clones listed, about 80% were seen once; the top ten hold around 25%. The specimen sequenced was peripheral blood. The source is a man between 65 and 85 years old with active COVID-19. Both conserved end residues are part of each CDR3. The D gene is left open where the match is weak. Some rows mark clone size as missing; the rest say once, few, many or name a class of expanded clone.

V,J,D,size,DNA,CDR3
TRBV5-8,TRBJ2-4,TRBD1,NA,TGTGCCAGCAGCTTTTTCAGGGGGCCGGCCAAAAACATTCAGTACTTC,CASSFFRGPAKNIQYF
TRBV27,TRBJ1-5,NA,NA,TGTGCCAGCCGGGACATTCGGAGCAATCAGCCCCAGCATTTT,CASRDIRSNQPQHF
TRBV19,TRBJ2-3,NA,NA,TGTGCCAGTAGTATACTACCTGGGGGACTCGGCACAGATACGCAGTATTTT,CASSILPGGLGTDTQYF
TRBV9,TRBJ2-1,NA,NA,TGTGCCAGCAGCCCAATGCGCAATGAGCAGTTCTTC,CASSPMRNEQFF
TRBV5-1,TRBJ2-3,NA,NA,TGCGCCAGCAGCTTGGCGGAGGGAGCAACAGATACGCAGTATTTT,CASSLAEGATDTQYF
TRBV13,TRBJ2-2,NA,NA,TGTGCCAGCAGCTTAGGGGGAGTCAACACCGGGGAGCTGTTTTTT,CASSLGGVNTGELFF
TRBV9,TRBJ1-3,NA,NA,TGTGCCAGCAGCGTGACAGTGGATAACACCATATATTTT,CASSVTVDNTIYF
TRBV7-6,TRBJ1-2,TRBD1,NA,TGTGCCAGCAGCTCGGGACAGGGTCATGGCTACACCTTC,CASSSGQGHGYTF
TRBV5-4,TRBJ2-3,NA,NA,TGTGCCAGCAGCTTCAAAGCGGCCTCCACAGATACGCAGTATTTT,CASSFKAASTDTQYF
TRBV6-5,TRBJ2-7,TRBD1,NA,TGTGCCAGCAAAACAGGGGCTTCCTACGAGCAGTACTTC,CASKTGASYEQYF
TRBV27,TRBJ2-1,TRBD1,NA,TGTGCCAGCAGTCACGCCGGGACAGGGCCCTATGAGCAGTTCTTC,CASSHAGTGPYEQFF
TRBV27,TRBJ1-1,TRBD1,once,TGTGCCAGCAGACCTCTCAGGACAGGTAACAGGAACACTGAAGCTTTCTTT,CASRPLRTGNRNTEAFF
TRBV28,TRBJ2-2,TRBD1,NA,TGTGCCAGCAGCAGGCAACTGACAGGGGCGAAGGAGCTGTTTTTT,CASSRQLTGAKELFF
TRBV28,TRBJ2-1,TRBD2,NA,TGTGCCAGCAGTTTGGCGGGAGGGCGGTACAATGAGCAGTTCTTC,CASSLAGGRYNEQFF
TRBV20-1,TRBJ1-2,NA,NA,TGCAGTGCCTACTATGAGGGCTACACCTTC,CSAYYEGYTF
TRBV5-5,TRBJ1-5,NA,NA,TGTGCCAGCAGCTTACGGGATCAGCCCCAGCATTTT,CASSLRDQPQHF
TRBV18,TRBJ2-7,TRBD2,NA,TGTGCCAGCTCAACGCGGGAGGCCTACGAGCAGTACTTC,CASSTREAYEQYF
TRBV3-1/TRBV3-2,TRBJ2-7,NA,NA,TGTGCCAGCAGCCGGGACTCCACCGAGCAGTACTTC,CASSRDSTEQYF
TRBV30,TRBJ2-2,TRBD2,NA,TGTGCCTGGAGTTTCGGGCTAGCGGGATCCGGGGAGCTGTTTTTT,CAWSFGLAGSGELFF
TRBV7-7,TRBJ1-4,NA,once,TGTGCTAGCAGCAGGCGGGGGGAGGTGCCGGAGGGGCCTAATGAAAAACTGTTTTTT,CASSRRGEVPEGPNEKLFF
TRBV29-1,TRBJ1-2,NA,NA,TGCAGCGCGGAGGAATCTAGCTATGGCTACACCTTC,CSAEESSYGYTF
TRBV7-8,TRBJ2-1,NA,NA,TGTGCCAGCAGCTGGACTACCACCGCAGGGGGGTCCTACAATGAGCAGTTCTTC,CASSWTTTAGGSYNEQFF
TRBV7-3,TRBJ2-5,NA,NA,TGTGCCAGCAGCTTAGGACAACTGAGCCAAGAGACCCAGTACTTC,CASSLGQLSQETQYF
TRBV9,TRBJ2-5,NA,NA,TGTGCCAGCAGCCCAACGGGGCCCTTGGGGGCGGAGACCCAGTACTTC,CASSPTGPLGAETQYF
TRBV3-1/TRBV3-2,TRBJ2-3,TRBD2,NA,TGTGCCAGCAGCCTTAGTAGCGGGATGACAGATACGCAGTATTTT,CASSLSSGMTDTQYF
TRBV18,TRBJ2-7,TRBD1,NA,TGTGCCAGCTCACCGGGACAGGGAAAAGGCGAGCAGTACTTC,CASSPGQGKGEQYF
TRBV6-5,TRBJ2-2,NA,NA,TGTGCCAGCAGCCACAGGTGGAACACCGGGGAGCTGTTTTTT,CASSHRWNTGELFF
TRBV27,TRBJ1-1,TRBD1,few,TGTGCCAGCGGGACAGCAATTGACACTGAAGCTTTCTTT,CASGTAIDTEAFF
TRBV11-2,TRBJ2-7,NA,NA,TGTGCCAGCAGCCGAGTTCAGGGGTACGAGCAGTACTTC,CASSRVQGYEQYF
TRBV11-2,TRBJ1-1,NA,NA,TGTGCCAGCAGCCCGCGACCCGACCAGGACACTGAAGCTTTCTTT,CASSPRPDQDTEAFF
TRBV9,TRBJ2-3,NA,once,TGTGCCAGCAGTCCGGGGGATACGCAGTATTTT,CASSPGDTQYF
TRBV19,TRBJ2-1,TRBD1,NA,TGTGCCAGTAGTTCCGGGACAGGGAATTTTAATGAGCAGTTCTTC,CASSSGTGNFNEQFF
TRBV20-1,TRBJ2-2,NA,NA,TGCAGTGCTCGTGGACTGATGAACACCGGGGAGCTGTTTTTT,CSARGLMNTGELFF
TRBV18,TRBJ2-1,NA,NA,TGTGCCAGCTCACCTGGGCGGAGAGGACTCAATGAGCAGTTCTTC,CASSPGRRGLNEQFF
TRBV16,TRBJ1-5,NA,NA,TGTGCCAGCAGCCAACTCAGCAGCGGTCAGCCCCAGCATTTT,CASSQLSSGQPQHF
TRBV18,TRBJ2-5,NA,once,TGTGCCACCCAAACAGGGATTGAGGAGACCCAGTACTTC,CATQTGIEETQYF
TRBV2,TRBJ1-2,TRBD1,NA,TGTGCCAGCAGTGTGGGACAGGGCCGGTATGGCTACACCTTC,CASSVGQGRYGYTF